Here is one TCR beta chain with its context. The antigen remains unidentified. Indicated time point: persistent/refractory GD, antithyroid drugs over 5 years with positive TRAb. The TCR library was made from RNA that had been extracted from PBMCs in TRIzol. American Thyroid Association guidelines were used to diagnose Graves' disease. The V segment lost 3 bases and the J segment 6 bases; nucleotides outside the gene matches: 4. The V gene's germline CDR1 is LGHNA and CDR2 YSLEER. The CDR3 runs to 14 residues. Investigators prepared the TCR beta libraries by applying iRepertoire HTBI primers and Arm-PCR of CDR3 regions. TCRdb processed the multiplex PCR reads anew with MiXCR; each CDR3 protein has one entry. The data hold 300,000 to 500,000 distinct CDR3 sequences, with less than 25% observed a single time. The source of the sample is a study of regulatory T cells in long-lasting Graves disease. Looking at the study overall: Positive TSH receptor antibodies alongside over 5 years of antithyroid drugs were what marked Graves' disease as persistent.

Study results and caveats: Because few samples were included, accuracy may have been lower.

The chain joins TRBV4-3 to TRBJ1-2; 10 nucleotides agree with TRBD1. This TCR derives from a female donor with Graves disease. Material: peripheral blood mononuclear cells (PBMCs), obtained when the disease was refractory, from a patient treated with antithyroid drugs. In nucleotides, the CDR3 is TGCGCCAGCAGCCACCAGGGACAGGGGAATGGCTACACCTTC. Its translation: CASSHQGQGNGYTF.